The 4 T cell receptor beta chains below come from one sample, sequenced in a study of graft-versus-host responses after intestinal transplantation. Clones were read by immunoSEQ multiplex PCR, and TCRdb kept only the in-frame ones, dropping some. Among under 3,000 clones, roughly 28% were seen once, and the ten largest hold 5.1%. Material: alloreactive CD4+ T cells from a mixed lymphocyte reaction culture, obtained before transplantation. Subset reported: CFSE-low proliferating T cells sorted from roughly six-day pre-transplant mixed lymphocyte reaction (GvH or HvG direction). Receptor source: a human patient who was an organ donor for intestinal transplantation.

By share, this clone ranks as large. The chain links TRBV6-5 to TRBJ2-7; D perhaps matches TRBD2 (6 bases). Germline lookup yields CDR1 MNHEY and CDR2 SVGAGI. V was shortened by 6 bases and J by 2 bases, with 11 bases between the two germline ends. This CDR3 region has 13 residues. CDR3 in amino acids: CASSHGGTYEQYF. In DNA, the CDR3 is TGTGCCAGCAGCCACGGCGGGACCTACGAGCAGTACTTC.

V is TRBV11-2 and J is TRBJ2-1; 12 bases match TRBD2. This CDR3 has 18 residues. The germline V gene encodes CDR1 SGHAT and CDR2 FQNNGV. The V and J ends lost 3 bases and 6 bases, in that order; junction bases with no gene match: 12. The chain's CDR3 is CASSFFRTSGTSGNEQFF. The CDR3 nucleotides are TGTGCCAGCAGCTTTTTTCGGACTAGCGGGACATCAGGCAATGAGCAGTTCTTC.

In this sample, this clone turned up once. The sample holds other DNA sequences that translate to the same CDR3. The chain links TRBV5-1 to TRBJ2-4; a possible D gene is TRBD2 (5 bases). V was pared by 0 bases and J by 5 bases, with 15 bases between. Germline V CDR1 and CDR2: SGHRS, YFSETQ. The CDR3 is made up of 16 amino acids. The chain's CDR3 is CASSLGGNGGQNIQYF. The CDR3 DNA reads as TGCGCCAGCAGCTTGGGAGGGAATGGTGGTCAAAACATTCAGTACTTC.

This clone has just a few counts. Sequence at one end of the junction differs from germline and may be a read error. The gene calls are TRBV6-1 and TRBJ1-5, with D tentatively TRBD1 (5 bases). The CDR3 totals 13 residues. Germline CDR1 MNHNS, CDR2 SASEGT. Here the CDR3 DNA reads TGTGCCAGCAGTTTGATAGGGGATCAGTCCCAGCATTTT. It yields the protein CASSLIGDQSQHF.